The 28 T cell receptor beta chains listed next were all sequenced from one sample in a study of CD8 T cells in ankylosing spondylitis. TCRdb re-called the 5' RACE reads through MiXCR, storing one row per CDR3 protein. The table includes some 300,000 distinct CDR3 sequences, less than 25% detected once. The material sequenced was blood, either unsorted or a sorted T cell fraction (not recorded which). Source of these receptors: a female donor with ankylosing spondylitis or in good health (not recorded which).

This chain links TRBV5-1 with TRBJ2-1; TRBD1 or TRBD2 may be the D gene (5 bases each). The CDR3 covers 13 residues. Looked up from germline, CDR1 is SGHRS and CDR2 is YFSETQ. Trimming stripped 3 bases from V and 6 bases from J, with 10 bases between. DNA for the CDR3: TGCGCCAGCAGCTCTTTCGGGGCCAATGAGCAGTTCTTC. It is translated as CASSSFGANEQFF. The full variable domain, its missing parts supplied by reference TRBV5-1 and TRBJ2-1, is KAGVTQTPRYLIKTRGQQVTLSCSPISGHRSVSWYQQTPGQGLQFLFEYFSETQRNKGNFPGRFSGRQFSNSRSEMNVSTLELGDSALYLCASSSFGANEQFFGPGTRLTVL.

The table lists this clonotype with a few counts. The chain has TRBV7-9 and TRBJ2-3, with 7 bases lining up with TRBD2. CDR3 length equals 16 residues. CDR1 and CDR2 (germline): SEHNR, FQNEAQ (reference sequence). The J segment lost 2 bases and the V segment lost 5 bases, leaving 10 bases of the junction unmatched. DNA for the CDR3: TGTGCCAGCAGCGTCGAGTGGGAGGGCCCCACAGATACGCAGTATTTT. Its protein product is CASSVEWEGPTDTQYF. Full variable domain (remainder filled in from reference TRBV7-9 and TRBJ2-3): DTGVSQNPRHKITKRGQNVTFRCDPISEHNRLYWYRQTLGQGPEFLTYFQNEAQLEKSRLLSDRFSAERPKGSFSTLEIQRTEQGDSAMYLCASSVEWEGPTDTQYFGPGTRLTVL.

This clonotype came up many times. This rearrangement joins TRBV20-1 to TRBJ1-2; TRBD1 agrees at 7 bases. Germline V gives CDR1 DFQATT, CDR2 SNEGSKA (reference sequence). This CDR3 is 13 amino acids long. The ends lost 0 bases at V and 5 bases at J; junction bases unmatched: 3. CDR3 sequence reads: CSAREGQQYGYTF. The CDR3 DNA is TGCAGTGCTAGAGAGGGACAGCAGTATGGCTACACCTTC.

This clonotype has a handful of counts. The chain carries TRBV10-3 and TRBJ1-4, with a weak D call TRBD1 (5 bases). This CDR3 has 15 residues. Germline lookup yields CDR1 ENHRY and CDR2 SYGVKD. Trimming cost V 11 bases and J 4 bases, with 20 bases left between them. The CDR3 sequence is CASSPGKGFNEKLFF. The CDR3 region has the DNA TGTGCCTCTTCACCAGGGAAGGGGTTTAATGAAAAACTGTTTTTT.

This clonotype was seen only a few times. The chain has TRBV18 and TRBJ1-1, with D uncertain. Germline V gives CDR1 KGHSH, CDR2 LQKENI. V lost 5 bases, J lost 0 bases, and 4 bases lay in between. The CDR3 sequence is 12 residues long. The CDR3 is CASSNLNTEAFF. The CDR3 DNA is TGTGCCAGCTCAAATCTGAACACTGAAGCTTTCTTT.

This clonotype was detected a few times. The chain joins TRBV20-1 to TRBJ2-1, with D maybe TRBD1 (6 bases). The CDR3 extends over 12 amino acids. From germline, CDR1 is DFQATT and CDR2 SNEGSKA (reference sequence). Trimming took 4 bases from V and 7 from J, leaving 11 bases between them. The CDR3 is CSAILGANEQFF. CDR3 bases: TGCAGTGCTATTCTGGGGGCAAATGAGCAGTTCTTC.

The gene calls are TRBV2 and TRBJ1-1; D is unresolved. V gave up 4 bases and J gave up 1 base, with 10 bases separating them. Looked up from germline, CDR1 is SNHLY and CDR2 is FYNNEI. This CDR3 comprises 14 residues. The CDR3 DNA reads TGTGCCAGCAGTGTGACGGTCAGGAACACTGAAGCTTTCTTT. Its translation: CASSVTVRNTEAFF.

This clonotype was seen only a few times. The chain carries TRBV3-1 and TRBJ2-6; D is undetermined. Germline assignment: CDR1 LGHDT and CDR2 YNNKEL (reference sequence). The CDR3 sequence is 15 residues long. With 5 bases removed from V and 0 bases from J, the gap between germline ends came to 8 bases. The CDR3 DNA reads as TGTGCCAGCAGCACCACACCCTCTGGGGCCAACGTCCTGACTTTC. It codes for CASSTTPSGANVLTF.

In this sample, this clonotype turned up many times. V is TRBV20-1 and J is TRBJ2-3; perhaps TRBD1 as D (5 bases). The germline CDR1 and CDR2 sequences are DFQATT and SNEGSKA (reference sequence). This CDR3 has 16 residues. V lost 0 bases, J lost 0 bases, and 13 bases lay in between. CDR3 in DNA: TGCAGTGCTAGAGATCCCCCAGGACATAGCACAGATACGCAGTATTTT. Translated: CSARDPPGHSTDTQYF.

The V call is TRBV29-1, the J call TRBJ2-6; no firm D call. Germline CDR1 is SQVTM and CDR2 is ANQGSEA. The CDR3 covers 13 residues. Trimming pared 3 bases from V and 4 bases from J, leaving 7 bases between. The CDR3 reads CSVEESGANVLTF. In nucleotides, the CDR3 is TGCAGCGTTGAGGAGTCCGGGGCCAACGTCCTGACTTTC.

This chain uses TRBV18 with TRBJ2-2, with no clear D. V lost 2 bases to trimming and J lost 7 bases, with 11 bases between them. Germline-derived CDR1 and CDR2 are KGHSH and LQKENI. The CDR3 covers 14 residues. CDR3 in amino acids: CASSPTTSVGELFF. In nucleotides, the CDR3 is TGTGCCAGCTCACCAACGACAAGCGTCGGGGAGCTGTTTTTT.

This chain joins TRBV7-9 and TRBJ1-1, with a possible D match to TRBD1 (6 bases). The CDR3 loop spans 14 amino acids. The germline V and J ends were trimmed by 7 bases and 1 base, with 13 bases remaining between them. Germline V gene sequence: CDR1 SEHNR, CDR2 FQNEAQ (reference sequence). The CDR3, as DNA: TGTGCCAGCAACACCGGGGGGCAGAACACTGAAGCTTTCTTT. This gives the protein CASNTGGQNTEAFF.

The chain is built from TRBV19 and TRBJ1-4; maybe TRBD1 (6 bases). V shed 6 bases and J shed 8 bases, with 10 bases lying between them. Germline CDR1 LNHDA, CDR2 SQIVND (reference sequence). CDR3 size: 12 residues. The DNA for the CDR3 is TGTGCCAGTAGCGGAAGGGGGGAAAAACTGTTTTTT. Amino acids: CASSGRGEKLFF.

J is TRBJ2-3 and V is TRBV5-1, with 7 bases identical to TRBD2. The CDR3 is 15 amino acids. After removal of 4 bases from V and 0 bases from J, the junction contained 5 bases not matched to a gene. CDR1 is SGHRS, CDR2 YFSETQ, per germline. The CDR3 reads CASSPETSSTDTQYF. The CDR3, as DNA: TGCGCCAGCAGCCCAGAGACTAGCAGCACAGATACGCAGTATTTT.

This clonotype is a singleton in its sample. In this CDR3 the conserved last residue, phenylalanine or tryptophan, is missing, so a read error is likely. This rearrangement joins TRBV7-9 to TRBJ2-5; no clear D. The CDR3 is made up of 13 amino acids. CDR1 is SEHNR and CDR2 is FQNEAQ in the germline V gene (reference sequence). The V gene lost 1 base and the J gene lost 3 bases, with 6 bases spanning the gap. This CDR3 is CASSLDLEETQYL. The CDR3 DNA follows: TGTGCCAGCAGCTTAGACTTGGAAGAGACCCAGTACTTG.

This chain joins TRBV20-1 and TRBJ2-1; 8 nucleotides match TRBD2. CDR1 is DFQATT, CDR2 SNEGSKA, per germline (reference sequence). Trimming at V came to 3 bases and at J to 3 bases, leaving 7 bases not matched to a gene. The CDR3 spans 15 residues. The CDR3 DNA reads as TGCAGTGCTAGTAGGGTAACTAGCGGCTACAATGAGCAGTTCTTC. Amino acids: CSASRVTSGYNEQFF.

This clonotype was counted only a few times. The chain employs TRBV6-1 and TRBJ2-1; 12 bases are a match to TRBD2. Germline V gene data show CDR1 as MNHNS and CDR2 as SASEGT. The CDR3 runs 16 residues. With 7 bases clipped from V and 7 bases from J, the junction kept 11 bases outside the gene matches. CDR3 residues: CASNGRTSGIGNEQFF. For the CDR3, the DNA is TGTGCCAGCAACGGTAGGACTAGCGGGATTGGAAATGAGCAGTTCTTC.

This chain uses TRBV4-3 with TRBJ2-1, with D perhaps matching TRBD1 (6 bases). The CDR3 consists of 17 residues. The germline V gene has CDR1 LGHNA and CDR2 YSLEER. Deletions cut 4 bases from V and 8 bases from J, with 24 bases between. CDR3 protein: CASSRGSLGAGVYEQFF. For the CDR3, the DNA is TGCGCCAGCAGCCGAGGATCCCTGGGGGCCGGAGTCTATGAGCAGTTCTTC.

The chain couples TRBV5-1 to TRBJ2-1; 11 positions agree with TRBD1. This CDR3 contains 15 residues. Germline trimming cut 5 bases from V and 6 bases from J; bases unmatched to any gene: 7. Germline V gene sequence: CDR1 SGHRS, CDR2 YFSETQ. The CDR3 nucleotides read TGCGCCAGCAGGTCCGGGACAGGGGGGATCAATGAGCAGTTCTTC. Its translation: CASRSGTGGINEQFF.

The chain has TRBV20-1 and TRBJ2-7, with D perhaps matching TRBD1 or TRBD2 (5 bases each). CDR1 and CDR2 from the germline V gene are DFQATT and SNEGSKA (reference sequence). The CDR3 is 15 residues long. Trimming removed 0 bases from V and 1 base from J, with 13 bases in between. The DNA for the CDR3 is TGCAGTGCTAGAGACGCCCGGGGCTCGTCCTACGAGCAGTACTTC. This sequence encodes CSARDARGSSYEQYF.

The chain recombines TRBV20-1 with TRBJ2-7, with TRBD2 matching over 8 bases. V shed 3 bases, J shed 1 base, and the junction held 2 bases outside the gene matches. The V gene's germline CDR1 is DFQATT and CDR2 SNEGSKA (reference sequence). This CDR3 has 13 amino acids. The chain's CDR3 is CSASGRASYEQYF. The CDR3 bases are TGCAGTGCTAGCGGGAGGGCTTCCTACGAGCAGTACTTC.

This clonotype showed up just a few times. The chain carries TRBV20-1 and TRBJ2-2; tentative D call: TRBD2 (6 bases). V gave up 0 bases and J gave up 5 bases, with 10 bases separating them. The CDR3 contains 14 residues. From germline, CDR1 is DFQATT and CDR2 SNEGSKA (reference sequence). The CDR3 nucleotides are TGCAGTGCTAGAGAAGCCCGGGGGACCGGGGAGCTGTTTTTT. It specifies CSAREARGTGELFF.

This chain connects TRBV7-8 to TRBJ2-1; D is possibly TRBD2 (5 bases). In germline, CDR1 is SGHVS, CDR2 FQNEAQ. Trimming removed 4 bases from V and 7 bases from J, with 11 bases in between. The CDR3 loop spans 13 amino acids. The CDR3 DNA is TGTGCCAGCAGCTCCGGGATCCTTAATGAGCAGTTCTTC. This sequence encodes CASSSGILNEQFF.

The CDR3 is CASSYDRVPNEKLFF. CDR3 nucleotide sequence: TGTGCCAGCAGTTATGACAGGGTTCCTAATGAAAAACTGTTTTTT. The chain couples TRBV12-3 or TRBV12-4 to TRBJ1-4; 7 nucleotides align to TRBD1. This CDR3 comprises 15 residues. With 4 bases clipped from V and 3 bases from J, the junction kept 5 bases outside the gene matches.

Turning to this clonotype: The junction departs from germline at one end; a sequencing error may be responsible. Here the CDR3 DNA reads TGTGCCAGCAGCGCCCGGGACAGGCCCTACAATGAGCAGTCCTTC. The encoded protein is CASSARDRPYNEQSF. V is TRBV9 and J is TRBJ2-1, with 8 bases lining up with TRBD1. The CDR3 sequence is 15 residues long. Germline V lookup: CDR1 SGDLS, CDR2 YYNGEE.

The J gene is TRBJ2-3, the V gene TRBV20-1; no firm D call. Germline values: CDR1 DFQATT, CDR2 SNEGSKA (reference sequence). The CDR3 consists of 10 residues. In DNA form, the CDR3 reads TGCAGATGTAGAAGGGATACGCAGTATTTT. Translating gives CRCRRDTQYF.

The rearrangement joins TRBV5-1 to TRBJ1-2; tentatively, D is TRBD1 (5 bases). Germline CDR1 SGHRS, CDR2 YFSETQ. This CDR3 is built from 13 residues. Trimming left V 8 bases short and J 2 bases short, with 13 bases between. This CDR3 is CASGAGSNYGYTF. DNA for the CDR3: TGCGCCAGTGGGGCAGGGTCAAACTATGGCTACACCTTC.

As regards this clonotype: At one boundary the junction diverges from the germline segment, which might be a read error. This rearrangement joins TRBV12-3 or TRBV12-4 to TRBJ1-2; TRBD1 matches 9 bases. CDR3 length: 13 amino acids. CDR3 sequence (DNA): TGTGCCAGCAGTTTGGGAGGACAGGGGACGTGCGCCTTC. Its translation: CASSLGGQGTCAF.